A selection of T cell receptor beta chains follows, all from one sample in a study of cytomegalovirus exposure and HLA in healthy donors. Sequencing was performed with immunoSEQ multiplex PCR; in TCRdb, only in-frame clones are kept and a portion is missing. The sample includes some 130,000 clones, 80% of them seen just once. The specimen was PBMCs. All receptors come from a woman in her forties in good health and CMV-seronegative. Both conserved end residues are part of each CDR3. D genes are given only for firm matches. Not every row has a clone size; where given, it reads once, few, many or a size class.

size	D	J	V	CDR3	DNA
few	TRBD1	TRBJ1-1	TRBV19	CASSIGIQGVDFSGWNTEAFF	TGTGCCAGTAGTATTGGAATACAGGGGGTGGATTTCTCCGGATGGAACACTGAAGCTTTCTTT
-	TRBD1	TRBJ1-2	TRBV6-5	CASTQQGVHGYTF	TGTGCCAGCACTCAACAGGGGGTGCATGGCTACACCTTC
-	TRBD1	TRBJ1-1	TRBV6-1	CASWEDRGPFTEAFF	TGTGCCAGTTGGGAGGACAGGGGGCCTTTTACTGAAGCTTTCTTT
-	TRBD1	TRBJ2-3	TRBV6-1	CASNTGASTDTQYF	TGTGCCAGCAACACAGGGGCTAGCACAGATACGCAGTATTTT
-	-	TRBJ1-2	TRBV19	CASRTVYGYTF	TGTGCCTCTCGGACAGTTTATGGCTACACCTTC
once	TRBD2	TRBJ2-7	TRBV4-2	CASSQDGGAGAEQYF	TGTGCCAGCAGCCAAGACGGGGGGGCGGGGGCCGAGCAGTACTTC
-	TRBD1	TRBJ1-1	TRBV4-2	CASSRTGNTEAFF	TGTGCCAGCAGCCGGACAGGGAACACTGAAGCTTTCTTT
once	TRBD1	TRBJ2-7	TRBV7-9	CASSSSGGQGKGAPYEQYF	TGTGCCAGCAGCTCCAGTGGGGGACAGGGAAAGGGGGCCCCCTACGAGCAGTACTTC
-	-	TRBJ2-1	TRBV29-1	CSVGRDVYNEQFF	TGCAGCGTGGGGCGGGACGTCTACAATGAGCAGTTCTTC
-	TRBD2	TRBJ2-2	TRBV4-2	CASSPVNVKRGSTGELFF	TGTGCCAGCAGCCCCGTAAACGTTAAGCGGGGGAGCACCGGGGAGCTGTTTTTT
-	-	TRBJ2-7	TRBV28	CASSSVYEQYF	TGTGCCAGCAGCTCGGTCTACGAGCAGTACTTC